This TCR beta chain was sequenced in a study of shared clonotypes between healthy human individuals. Donation came from healthy HIV-negative adults that had no recent acute infections or vaccinations. Clones were read by immunoSEQ multiplex PCR, and TCRdb kept only the in-frame ones, dropping some. The data hold around 1.1 million clones, with roughly 80% observed a single time. The germline V gene encodes CDR1 SNHLY and CDR2 FYNNEI. V shed 6 bases and J shed 3 bases, with 14 bases lying between them. The CDR3 has 14 residues. This clone occurred many times. This sequence joins TRBV2 and TRBJ2-5; possibly TRBD2 for D (6 bases). Sequencing was done on a sample of memory CD4+ T cells from PBMCs. Stated subset: CD45RA-negative fraction. The TCR was taken from a man between 18 and 29 years old in good health. Some clones in this sample may be carry-over from other donors' samples. The CDR3 coding sequence is TGTGCCAGCAGGCGGGGCTTGAGGGAAGAGACCCAGTACTTC. Its translation: CASRRGLREETQYF.